This is a list of T cell receptor beta chains from one sample in a study of CD8 T cells in Susac syndrome. MiXCR, run by TCRdb on the immunoSEQ multiplex PCR reads, gives a single entry per CDR3 protein. The sample carries approximately 150,000 distinct CDR3 sequences, 95% recorded once. Material: CD4+ T cells from PBMCs. The receptor set was obtained from a human donor with Susac syndrome. CDR3s include the opening cysteine and the closing phenylalanine or tryptophan. D genes are given only for firm matches. For some rows the clone size is stated as once, few or many, or as a class when expanded; others skip it.

>.|.|TRBV7-2|TRBJ2-1
CARGSGLLHNEQFF
TGTGCCAGGGGGAGCGGGCTACTCCACAATGAGCAGTTCTTC
>TRBD1|.|TRBV12-3/TRBV12-4|TRBJ1-1
CASSTGQGVADTEAFF
TGTGCCAGCAGTACGGGACAGGGGGTGGCGGACACTGAAGCTTTCTTT
>TRBD2|.|TRBV7-3|TRBJ2-3
CASGPGRREGRQYF
TGTGCCAGCGGCCCGGGTCGGCGGGAGGGCCGGCAGTATTTT
>TRBD1|.|TRBV20-1|TRBJ1-2
CSTETGLYGYTF
TGCAGTACAGAGACAGGGCTCTATGGCTACACCTTC
>.|.|TRBV18|TRBJ2-1
CASSPSWDEQFF
TGTGCCAGCTCCCCATCCTGGGATGAGCAGTTCTTC
>.|.|TRBV9|TRBJ2-7
CASSVAPKSSEQYF
TGTGCCAGCAGCGTAGCCCCGAAGAGTTCAGAGCAGTACTTC
>.|.|TRBV25-1|TRBJ1-5
CASSEGGNGNQPQHF
TGTGCCAGCAGTGAAGGAGGGAATGGCAATCAGCCCCAGCATTTT
>TRBD1|.|TRBV20-1|TRBJ2-2
CSASGQGFRVTGELFF
TGCAGTGCCTCCGGACAGGGGTTTCGGGTCACCGGGGAGCTGTTTTTT
>.|.|TRBV7-2|TRBJ2-5
CASSPLGASTSTQYF
TGTGCCAGCAGCCCCCTTGGGGCCTCGACGTCTACCCAGTACTTC
>.|.|TRBV5-1|TRBJ1-1
CASSLGADTEAFF
TGCGCCAGCAGCTTAGGGGCGGACACTGAAGCTTTCTTT
>TRBD1|.|TRBV20-1|TRBJ2-1
CSAITGGSYNEQFF
TGCAGTGCTATCACAGGGGGCTCCTACAATGAGCAGTTCTTC
>.|.|TRBV2|TRBJ1-1
CASSEQSMNTEAFF
TGTGCCAGCAGTGAACAGAGCATGAACACTGAAGCTTTCTTT
>.|.|TRBV20-1|TRBJ1-1
CSARKRGKNTEAFF
TGCAGTGCCCGAAAGCGGGGCAAGAACACTGAAGCTTTCTTT
>.|.|TRBV24-1|TRBJ2-5
CATSAPIGDRETQYF
TGTGCCACCAGTGCCCCGATCGGGGATCGAGAGACCCAGTACTTC
>.|.|TRBV5-4|TRBJ1-1
CASSSRFRGTEAFF
TGTGCCAGCAGCTCCAGGTTTAGGGGCACTGAAGCTTTCTTT
>TRBD1|.|TRBV29-1|TRBJ1-1
CSASRGQNTEAFF
TGCAGCGCCTCAAGGGGGCAGAACACTGAAGCTTTCTTT
>.|.|TRBV12-3/TRBV12-4|TRBJ1-5
CASRLGGNQPQHF
TGTGCCAGCAGGCTGGGGGGCAATCAGCCCCAGCATTTT
>TRBD2|.|TRBV29-1|TRBJ2-3
CSVDGEAGGPPDTQYF
TGCAGCGTTGACGGGGAGGCGGGAGGGCCGCCAGATACGCAGTATTTT
>.|.|TRBV5-6|TRBJ2-5
CASSSPRGTQETQYF
TGTGCCAGCAGCTCCCCAAGGGGAACCCAAGAGACCCAGTACTTC
>.|.|TRBV4-1|TRBJ1-3
CASSSGETGNTIYF
TGCGCCAGCAGCTCGGGGGAGACTGGAAACACCATATATTTT
>TRBD1|.|TRBV27|TRBJ1-2
CASSLAPGQVSGGYTF
TGTGCCAGCAGTTTAGCTCCGGGACAGGTATCGGGCGGCTACACCTTC
>TRBD2|.|TRBV20-1|TRBJ2-1
CSARGPISGRYNEQFF
TGCAGTGCTAGAGGCCCGATTAGCGGGAGGTACAATGAGCAGTTCTTC
>.|.|TRBV28|TRBJ2-5
CASSRDIETQYF
TGTGCCAGCAGTAGGGACATAGAGACCCAGTACTTC
>.|.|TRBV12-3/TRBV12-4|TRBJ2-2
CASSLARGGGKLFF
TGTGCCAGCAGTTTAGCGCGCGGCGGAGGGAAGCTGTTTTTT
>TRBD2|.|TRBV4-1|TRBJ2-3
CASSPGLAGLGDTQYF
TGCGCCAGCAGCCCGGGACTAGCGGGTTTAGGAGATACGCAGTATTTT
>TRBD1|.|TRBV3-1|TRBJ2-1
CASSIPGQGPLF
TGTGCCAGCAGTATACCGGGACAGGGGCCCCTCTTC
>TRBD1|.|TRBV2|TRBJ1-5
CASSEVSGGQPQHF
TGTGCCAGCAGTGAAGTGTCAGGGGGCCAGCCCCAGCATTTT
>.|.|TRBV5-1|TRBJ2-5
CASSGGMETQYF
TGCGCCAGCAGCGGGGGAATGGAGACCCAGTACTTC
>.|.|TRBV27|TRBJ1-6
CASSLQGSPLHF
TGTGCCAGCAGTCTACAGGGTTCACCCCTCCACTTT
>.|.|TRBV28|TRBJ2-6
CASRRDSLGVLTF
TGTGCCAGCAGGAGGGACTCCCTTGGCGTCCTGACTTTC
>.|.|TRBV12-3/TRBV12-4|TRBJ2-3
CASSSTYFTDTQYF
TGTGCCAGCAGTTCGACATATTTCACAGATACGCAGTATTTT
>.|.|TRBV4-1|TRBJ2-3
CASSQEGGQGTDTQYF
TGCGCCAGCAGCCAAGAGGGGGGTCAGGGCACAGATACGCAGTATTTT
>.|.|TRBV2|TRBJ1-6
CARQSTGNSPLHF
TGTGCCCGACAATCTACGGGTAATTCACCCCTCCACTTT
>TRBD1|.|TRBV6-2/TRBV6-3|TRBJ1-1
CASRPWDRNTEAFF
TGTGCCAGCAGACCATGGGACAGGAACACTGAAGCTTTCTTT
>.|.|TRBV14|TRBJ2-1
CASSQTRKTGSYNEQFF
TGTGCCAGCAGCCAAACGAGAAAAACAGGCTCCTACAATGAGCAGTTCTTC
>.|.|TRBV4-2|TRBJ2-5
CASSQGTGQETQYF
TGTGCCAGCAGCCAAGGGACGGGGCAAGAGACCCAGTACTTC
>.|.|TRBV12-3/TRBV12-4|TRBJ2-7
CASSLAGRATHEQYF
TGTGCCAGCAGTTTAGCCGGACGAGCGACCCACGAGCAGTACTTC
>.|.|TRBV6-2/TRBV6-3|TRBJ2-1
CASSYSKVRLTSEQFF
TGTGCCAGCAGTTACTCGAAGGTGAGGCTAACGAGTGAGCAGTTCTTC
>.|once|TRBV28|TRBJ1-2
CASSTWTSTGYTF
TGTGCCAGCAGTACATGGACGTCGACCGGCTACACCTTC
>.|.|TRBV29-1|TRBJ1-5
CSVETGLNQPQHF
TGCAGCGTTGAAACGGGGCTCAATCAGCCCCAGCATTTT
>TRBD2|.|TRBV9|TRBJ2-3
CASSVVGTSGTDTQYF
TGTGCCAGCAGCGTAGTTGGGACTAGCGGCACAGATACGCAGTATTTT
>.|few|TRBV6-5|TRBJ2-6
CASSLKFSGANVLTF
TGTGCCAGCAGTTTAAAGTTTTCTGGGGCCAACGTCCTGACTTTC
>.|.|TRBV5-1|TRBJ2-3
CASSLALTSDTDTQYF
TGCGCCAGCAGCTTGGCTTTGACATCTGACACAGATACGCAGTATTTT
>.|few|TRBV6-4|TRBJ2-3
CASSDGGTDTQYF
TGTGCCAGCAGTGACGGGGGCACAGATACGCAGTATTTT
>.|.|TRBV9|TRBJ1-2
CASSAHRERNGYTF
TGTGCCAGCAGCGCGCACAGGGAGCGGAATGGCTACACCTTC
>.|few|TRBV28|TRBJ1-1
CASSTSVNTEAFF
TGTGCCAGCAGCACGTCGGTGAACACTGAAGCTTTCTTT
>TRBD2|.|TRBV20-1|TRBJ2-5
CSATGLAAETQYF
TGCAGTGCTACCGGACTAGCGGCGGAGACCCAGTACTTC
>.|.|TRBV20-1|TRBJ2-5
CSASFGAWETQYF
TGCAGTGCTAGCTTCGGGGCCTGGGAGACCCAGTACTTC
>.|.|TRBV15|TRBJ2-1
CATSRGHETGYNEQFF
TGTGCCACCAGCAGAGGCCACGAAACAGGGTACAATGAGCAGTTCTTC
>.|.|TRBV21-1|TRBJ2-7
CASSNRDTTSYEQYF
TGTGCCAGCAGCAACCGGGACACCACCTCCTACGAGCAGTACTTC
>TRBD1|.|TRBV29-1|TRBJ1-1
CSVFDRGDEAFF
TGCAGCGTCTTCGACAGGGGGGATGAAGCTTTCTTT
>.|.|TRBV4-1|TRBJ2-3
CASSQGKLGSDTQYF
TGCGCCAGCAGCCAAGGGAAACTTGGCTCAGATACGCAGTATTTT
>TRBD2|.|TRBV20-1|TRBJ2-5
CSAPVLAGQETQYF
TGCAGTGCCCCAGTCCTAGCGGGCCAAGAGACCCAGTACTTC
>.|.|TRBV7-9|TRBJ2-1
CASSYATATPFF
TGTGCCAGCAGTTACGCGACCGCCACGCCGTTCTTC
>.|.|TRBV4-2|TRBJ2-3
CASSQEPSGTDTQYF
TGTGCCAGCAGCCAAGAGCCTAGCGGCACAGATACGCAGTATTTT
>.|.|TRBV3-1|TRBJ1-4
CASSMGPATNEKLFF
TGTGCCAGCAGCATGGGACCAGCAACTAATGAAAAACTGTTTTTT
>.|.|TRBV12-3/TRBV12-4|TRBJ2-5
CASSFGAGDRETQYF
TGTGCCAGCAGTTTTGGTGCTGGGGACCGGGAGACCCAGTACTTC